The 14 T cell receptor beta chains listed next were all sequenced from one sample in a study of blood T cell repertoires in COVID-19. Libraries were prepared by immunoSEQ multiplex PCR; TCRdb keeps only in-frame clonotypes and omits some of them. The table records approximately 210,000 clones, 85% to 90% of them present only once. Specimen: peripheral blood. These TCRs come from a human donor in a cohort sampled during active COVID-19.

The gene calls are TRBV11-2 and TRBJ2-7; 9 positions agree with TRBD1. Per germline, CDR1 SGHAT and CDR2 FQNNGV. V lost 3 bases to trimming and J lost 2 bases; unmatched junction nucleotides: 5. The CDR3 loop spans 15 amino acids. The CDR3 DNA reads TGTGCCAGCAGCTTCTGGACAGGGGACACCTACGAGCAGTACTTC. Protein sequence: CASSFWTGDTYEQYF.

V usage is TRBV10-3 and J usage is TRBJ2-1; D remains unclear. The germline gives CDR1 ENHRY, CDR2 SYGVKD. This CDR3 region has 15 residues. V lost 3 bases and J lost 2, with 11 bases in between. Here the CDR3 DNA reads TGTGCCATCAGTGATCTGAGAGCACCCTACAATGAGCAGTTCTTC. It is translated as CAISDLRAPYNEQFF.

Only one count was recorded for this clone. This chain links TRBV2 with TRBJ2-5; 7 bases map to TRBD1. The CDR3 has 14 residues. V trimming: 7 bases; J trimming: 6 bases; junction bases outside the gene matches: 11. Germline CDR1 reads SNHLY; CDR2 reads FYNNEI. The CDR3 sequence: CASMPTGPLQTQYF. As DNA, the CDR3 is TGTGCCAGCATGCCGACAGGGCCCTTGCAGACCCAGTACTTC.

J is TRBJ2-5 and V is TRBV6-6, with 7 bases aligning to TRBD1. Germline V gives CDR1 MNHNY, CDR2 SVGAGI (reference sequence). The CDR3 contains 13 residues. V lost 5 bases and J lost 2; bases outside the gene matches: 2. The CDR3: CASSPGQQETQYF. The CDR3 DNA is TGTGCCAGCAGTCCGGGACAGCAAGAGACCCAGTACTTC.

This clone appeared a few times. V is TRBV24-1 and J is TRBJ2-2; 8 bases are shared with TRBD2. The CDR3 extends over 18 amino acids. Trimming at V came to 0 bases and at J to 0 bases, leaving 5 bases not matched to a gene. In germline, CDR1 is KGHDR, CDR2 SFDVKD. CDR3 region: CATSDLAGRAANTGELFF. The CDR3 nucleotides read TGTGCCACCAGTGATTTGGCCGGGAGGGCCGCGAACACCGGGGAGCTGTTTTTT.

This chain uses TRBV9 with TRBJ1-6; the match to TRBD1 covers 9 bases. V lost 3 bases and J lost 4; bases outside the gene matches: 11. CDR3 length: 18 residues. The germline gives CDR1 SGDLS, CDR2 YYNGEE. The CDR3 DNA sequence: TGTGCCAGCAGCGAAGGACAGGGGAACGTGCTGTATAATTCACCCCTCCACTTT. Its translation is CASSEGQGNVLYNSPLHF.

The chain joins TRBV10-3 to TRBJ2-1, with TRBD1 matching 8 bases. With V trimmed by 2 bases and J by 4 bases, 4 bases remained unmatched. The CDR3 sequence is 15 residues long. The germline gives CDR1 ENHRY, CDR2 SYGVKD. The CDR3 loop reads CAISETGQGYNEQFF. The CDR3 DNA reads TGTGCCATCAGTGAGACCGGACAGGGATACAATGAGCAGTTCTTC.

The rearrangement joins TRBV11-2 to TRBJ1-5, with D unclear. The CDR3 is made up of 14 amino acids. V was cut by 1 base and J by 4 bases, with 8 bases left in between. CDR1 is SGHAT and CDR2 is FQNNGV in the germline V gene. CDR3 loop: CASSLAGFNQPQHF. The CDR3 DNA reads TGTGCCAGCAGCTTAGCCGGGTTTAATCAGCCCCAGCATTTT.

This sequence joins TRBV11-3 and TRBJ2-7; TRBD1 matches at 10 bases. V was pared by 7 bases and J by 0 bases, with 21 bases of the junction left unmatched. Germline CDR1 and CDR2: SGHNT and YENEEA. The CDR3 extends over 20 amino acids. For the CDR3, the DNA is TGTGCCAGCATCCGACGCATCGGGACAGGGGATATTTCGAGCTCCTACGAGCAGTACTTC. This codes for CASIRRIGTGDISSSYEQYF.

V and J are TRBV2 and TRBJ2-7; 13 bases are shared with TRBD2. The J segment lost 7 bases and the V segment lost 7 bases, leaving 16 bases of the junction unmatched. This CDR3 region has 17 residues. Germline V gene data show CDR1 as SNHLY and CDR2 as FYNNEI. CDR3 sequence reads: CASIRPGLAGASGEQYF. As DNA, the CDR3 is TGTGCCAGCATTCGCCCCGGACTAGCGGGAGCGTCGGGGGAGCAGTACTTC. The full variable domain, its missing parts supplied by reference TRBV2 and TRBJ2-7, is EPEVTQTPSHQVTQMGQEVILRCVPISNHLYFYWYRQILGQKVEFLVSFYNNEISEKSEIFDDQFSVERPDGSNFTLKIRSTKLEDSAMYFCASIRPGLAGASGEQYFGPGTRLTVT.

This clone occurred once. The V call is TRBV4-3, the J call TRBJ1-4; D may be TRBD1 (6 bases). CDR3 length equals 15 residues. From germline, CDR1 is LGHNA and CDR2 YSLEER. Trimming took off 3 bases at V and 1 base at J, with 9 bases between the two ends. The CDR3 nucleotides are TGCGCCAGCAGCCAGTCCAGGGGAACTAATGAAAAACTGTTTTTT. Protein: CASSQSRGTNEKLFF.

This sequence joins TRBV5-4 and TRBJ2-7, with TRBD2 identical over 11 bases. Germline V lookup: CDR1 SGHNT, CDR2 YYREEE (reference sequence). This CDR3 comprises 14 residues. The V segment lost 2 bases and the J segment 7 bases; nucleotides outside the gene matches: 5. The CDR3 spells CASSFGLAGGEQYF. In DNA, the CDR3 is TGTGCCAGCAGCTTCGGACTAGCGGGCGGTGAGCAGTACTTC.

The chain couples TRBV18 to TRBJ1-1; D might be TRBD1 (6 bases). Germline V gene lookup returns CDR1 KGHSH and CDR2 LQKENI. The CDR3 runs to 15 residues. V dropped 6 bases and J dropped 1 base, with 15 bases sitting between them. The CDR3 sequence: CASSPKTGGNTEAFF. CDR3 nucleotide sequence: TGTGCCAGCTCCCCAAAGACAGGCGGGAACACTGAAGCTTTCTTT.

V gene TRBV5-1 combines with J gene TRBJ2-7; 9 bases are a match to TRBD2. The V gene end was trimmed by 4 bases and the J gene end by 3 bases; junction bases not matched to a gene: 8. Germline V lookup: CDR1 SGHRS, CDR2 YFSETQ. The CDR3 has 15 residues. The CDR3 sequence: CASSPGGGRGYEQYF. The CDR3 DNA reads TGCGCCAGCAGCCCCGGTGGCGGGAGGGGCTACGAGCAGTACTTC.